The text below deals with one T cell receptor (beta chain). The antigen is unknown. This sample is part of a study of radiotherapy plus CTLA-4 blockade in lung cancer. Findings and limits, study-wide: The best prediction of response reportedly came from early blood T cell clone dynamics, with interferon-beta.

The repertoire was sequenced with immunoSEQ multiplex PCR; TCRdb's copy has only in-frame clones and lacks some. The sample gives roughly 100,000 clones, about four fifths of which show up once; over 20% is in the top ten. There are 14 residues in the CDR3. Trimming cost V 6 bases and J 1 base; bases outside gene matches: 5. Germline-derived CDR1 and CDR2 are MDHEN and SYDVKM. The chain recombines TRBV28 with TRBJ2-7; TRBD1 matches at 8 bases. This TCR derives from a human donor with non-small cell lung cancer that progressed on radiotherapy plus ipilimumab. The sample in question was peripheral blood, obtained from a patient treated with radiotherapy plus ipilimumab. The CDR3 loop is CASSLDRVSYEQYF. CDR3 nucleotide sequence: TGTGCCAGCAGCTTGGACAGGGTATCCTACGAGCAGTACTTC.